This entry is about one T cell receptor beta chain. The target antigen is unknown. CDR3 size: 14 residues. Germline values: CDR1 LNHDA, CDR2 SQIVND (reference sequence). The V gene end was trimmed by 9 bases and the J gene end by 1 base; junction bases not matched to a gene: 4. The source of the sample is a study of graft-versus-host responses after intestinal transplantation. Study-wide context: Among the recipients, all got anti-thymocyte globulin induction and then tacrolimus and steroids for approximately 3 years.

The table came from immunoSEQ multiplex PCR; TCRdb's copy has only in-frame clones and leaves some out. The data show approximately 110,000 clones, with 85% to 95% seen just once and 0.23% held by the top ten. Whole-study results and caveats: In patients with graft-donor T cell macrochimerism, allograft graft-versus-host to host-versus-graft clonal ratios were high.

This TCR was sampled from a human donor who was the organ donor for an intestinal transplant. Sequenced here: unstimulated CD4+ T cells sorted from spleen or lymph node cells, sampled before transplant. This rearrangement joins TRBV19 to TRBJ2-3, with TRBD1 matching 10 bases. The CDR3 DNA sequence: TGTGCCAGCACCGGGACAGGGGGCACAGATACGCAGTATTTT. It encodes CASTGTGGTDTQYF.